The 14 T cell receptor beta chains below were found in one sample sequenced in a study of cytomegalovirus exposure and HLA in healthy donors. Amplification used 60 Vbeta primers and 13 Jbeta primers. Only in-frame clones appear in the TCRdb table, and some are missing; sequencing was by immunoSEQ multiplex PCR. The data hold fewer than 200,000 clones, with about four fifths observed a single time. The sequenced sample was PBMCs. Receptor source: a male donor in good health and CMV-seronegative.

The chain couples TRBV6-5 to TRBJ2-1; the match to TRBD1 covers 7 bases. In germline, CDR1 is MNHEY, CDR2 SVGAGI. This CDR3 contains 13 residues. Trimming took 6 bases from V and 7 from J; bases not matched to a gene: 6. The CDR3 nucleotides read TGTGCCAGCAGACGACAGGGATCAAATGAGCAGTTCTTC. This gives the protein CASRRQGSNEQFF.

V and J are TRBV6-1 and TRBJ1-2, with a tentative D call TRBD1 (5 bases). V was cut by 6 bases and J by 6 bases, with 14 bases left in between. Germline lookup yields CDR1 MNHNS and CDR2 SASEGT. The CDR3 sequence is 13 residues long. DNA for the CDR3: TGTGCCAGCAGCACCACGGGGGTCGATGGCTACACCTTC. Translating it yields CASSTTGVDGYTF.

This chain joins TRBV5-1 and TRBJ1-1; TRBD1 might be the D (6 bases). The CDR3 spans 13 residues. The germline gives CDR1 SGHRS, CDR2 YFSETQ. Trimming took 2 bases from V and 4 from J, leaving 9 bases between them. DNA of the CDR3: TGCGCCAGCAGCTTTGAGGGGGTCACTGAAGCTTTCTTT. This translates into CASSFEGVTEAFF.

This rearrangement joins TRBV5-5 to TRBJ2-1; 9 nucleotides match TRBD1. The germline gives CDR1 SGHKS, CDR2 YYEKEE (reference sequence). This CDR3 has 15 amino acids. Trimming cost V 3 bases and J 9 bases; bases outside gene matches: 10. CDR3 residues: CASSWKDRGVGEQFF. The CDR3 DNA reads TGTGCCAGCAGCTGGAAGGACAGGGGCGTTGGTGAGCAGTTCTTC. Variable domain in full (rest from reference TRBV5-5 and TRBJ2-1): DAGVTQSPTHLIKTRGQQVTLRCSPISGHKSVSWYQQVLGQGPQFIFQYYEKEERGRGNFPDRFSARQFPNYSSELNVNALLLGDSALYLCASSWKDRGVGEQFFGPGTRLTVL.

This sequence joins TRBV6-5 and TRBJ1-1, with D perhaps TRBD1 (6 bases). Germline V gene data show CDR1 as MNHEY and CDR2 as SVGAGI. The CDR3 has 12 residues. Deletions cut 5 bases from V and 5 bases from J, with 9 bases between. For the CDR3, the DNA is TGTGCCAGCAGTGTCGGACAGACTGAAGCTTTCTTT. Residues: CASSVGQTEAFF.

This sequence joins TRBV7-7 and TRBJ2-5; D is unclear. Deletions cut 1 base from V and 9 bases from J, with 9 bases between. The germline CDR1 and CDR2 sequences are SSHAT and FNYEAQ (reference sequence). The CDR3 is made up of 12 amino acids. CDR3 bases: TGTGCCAGCAGCTTAGTCGGAGAAGCCCAGTACTTC. Protein: CASSLVGEAQYF.

This clone was counted a few times. This rearrangement joins TRBV25-1 to TRBJ2-7; D might be TRBD2 (6 bases). CDR1 and CDR2 (germline): MGHDK, SYGVNS. This CDR3 contains 14 residues. Trimming took off 4 bases at V and 7 bases at J, with 17 bases between the two ends. The CDR3 here is CASSAGRQTREQYF. DNA of the CDR3: TGTGCCAGCAGTGCGGGACGCCAGACTAGGGAGCAGTACTTC.

The rearrangement links TRBV5-4 to TRBJ1-1; D is possibly TRBD1 (6 bases). The ends were cut back, 0 bases at V and 3 bases at J, with 15 bases in the middle. Germline loops: CDR1 SGHNT, CDR2 YYREEE (reference sequence). This CDR3 is built from 16 residues. The CDR3 is CASSLEVQGIDTEAFF. The CDR3 region has the DNA TGTGCCAGCAGCTTGGAGGTGCAGGGGATTGACACTGAAGCTTTCTTT.

The rearrangement uses TRBV28 and TRBJ2-7; D possibly corresponds to TRBD2 (5 bases). The germline CDR1 and CDR2 sequences are MDHEN and SYDVKM. The V end lost 6 bases, the J end lost 3 bases, and 15 bases lay between the germline ends. CDR3 length equals 14 residues. CDR3 in DNA: TGTGCCAGCAGCCGGACCGACTACAACTACGAGCAGTACTTC. Translated: CASSRTDYNYEQYF.

The chain is built from TRBV7-2 and TRBJ1-2; 12 bases map to TRBD1. The CDR3 is 18 amino acids. After removal of 2 bases from V and 3 bases from J, the junction contained 10 bases not matched to a gene. Germline CDR1 and CDR2: SGHTA and FQGNSA. The chain's CDR3 is CASSLWEGGTGGDYGYTF. Written as DNA, the CDR3 is TGTGCCAGCAGCTTATGGGAAGGCGGGACAGGGGGCGACTATGGCTACACCTTC.

This clone was picked up one time. This chain connects TRBV7-9 to TRBJ1-2; D is ambiguous. The CDR3 runs 13 residues. The V gene's germline CDR1 is SEHNR and CDR2 FQNEAQ (reference sequence). Trimming took off 3 bases at V and 7 bases at J, with 12 bases between the two ends. The CDR3 is CASSFRSSGGYTF. CDR3 in DNA: TGTGCCAGCAGCTTTCGGTCGTCGGGTGGCTACACCTTC.

The chain employs TRBV5-1 and TRBJ2-5; D call uncertain. The closer fit of TRBJ2-7 to the DNA end suggests the J call may be wrong. Germline assignment: CDR1 SGHRS and CDR2 YFSETQ. This CDR3 has 17 amino acids. The CDR3 protein is CASSTPKYRAFSYEQYF. In DNA form, the CDR3 reads TGCGCCAGCAGCACCCCTAAATACCGAGCGTTTTCTTACGAGCAGTACTTC.

Note on this clone: Different DNA sequences within this sample yield the same CDR3. V and J are TRBV4-1 and TRBJ1-2; 7 nucleotides agree with TRBD1. The V gene end was trimmed by 1 base and the J gene end by 5 bases; junction bases not matched to a gene: 4. From germline, CDR1 is MGHRA and CDR2 YSYEKL. The CDR3 is 14 residues long. The CDR3 DNA is TGCGCCAGCAGCCAAGTATCACAGGGGTATGGCTACACCTTC. Translation: CASSQVSQGYGYTF.

The chain is built from TRBV7-8 and TRBJ1-1, with a possible D match to TRBD1 (5 bases). This CDR3 region has 17 residues. The V gene's germline CDR1 is SGHVS and CDR2 FQNEAQ. V dropped 5 bases and J dropped 7 bases, with 26 bases sitting between them. The DNA of the CDR3 is TGTGCCAGCAGCCGCCCTCGGGCAGGGCCGGGAGTTGTTGAAGCTTTCTTT. Translated: CASSRPRAGPGVVEAFF.